These 4 T cell receptor beta chains were sequenced from one sample in a study of blood T cells in healthy people across ages. Through a sample-barcoded 5' primer and a J-beta primer mix, a second PCR was run for 7 to 11 cycles. Via MiXCR, TCRdb re-called the 5' RACE reads, giving one row per CDR3 protein. The table records about 1,500,000 distinct CDR3 sequences, around two fifths of them present only once. Sequenced input: blood. These receptors originate from a woman aged 18-29 years in good health.

This clonotype was counted a few times. This chain links TRBV20-1 with TRBJ2-5; TRBD2 agrees at 10 bases. The germline gives CDR1 DFQATT, CDR2 SNEGSKA (reference sequence). V lost 4 bases to trimming and J lost 4 bases; unmatched junction nucleotides: 12. This CDR3 comprises 16 residues. The DNA for the CDR3 is TGCAGTGCTACCTCGGCTAGCGGGGGTCAGGGAGAGACCCAGTACTTC. Its translation: CSATSASGGQGETQYF.

This chain connects TRBV20-1 to TRBJ2-4; TRBD2 agrees at 10 bases. The ends lost 0 bases at V and 1 base at J; junction bases unmatched: 9. The V gene's germline CDR1 is DFQATT and CDR2 SNEGSKA (reference sequence). This CDR3 spans 18 amino acids. Written as DNA, the CDR3 is TGCAGTGCTAGAGATCAGCTAGCGGGGGCGAAGGCCAAAAACATTCAGTACTTC. This translates into CSARDQLAGAKAKNIQYF.

This clonotype was seen a handful of times. This chain links TRBV3-1 with TRBJ2-7; 7 bases agree with TRBD2. The CDR3 contains 16 residues. CDR1 and CDR2 (germline): LGHDT, YNNKEL (reference sequence). Germline trimming cut 1 base from V and 0 bases from J; bases unmatched to any gene: 6. CDR3 residues: CASSQAGGGASYEQYF. The CDR3 DNA follows: TGTGCCAGCAGCCAAGCCGGCGGGGGTGCCTCCTACGAGCAGTACTTC.

The table lists this clonotype with a few counts. This chain uses TRBV20-1 with TRBJ1-2; D uncertain. The CDR3 consists of 15 residues. The germline CDR1 and CDR2 sequences are DFQATT and SNEGSKA (reference sequence). Trimming shortened V by 5 bases and J by 3 bases, and 19 bases separated the two germline ends. CDR3 region: CSAQNQDLRDYGYTF. In nucleotides, the CDR3 is TGCAGTGCTCAGAACCAGGACTTACGGGACTATGGCTACACCTTC.